This T cell receptor beta chain originates from a study of response to subunit inactivated influenza vaccine. Study outcomes and limitations: Authors suggested each seasonal flu vaccination may recruit only limited numbers of new T cells.

Points on this clonotype: Its antigen is currently unknown.

This CDR3 has 14 residues. Per germline, CDR1 SGHTA and CDR2 FQGNSA. With 1 base removed from V and 7 bases from J, the gap between germline ends came to 13 bases. TCRdb passed the RT-PCR reads through MiXCR, listing each CDR3 protein once. Among hundreds of thousands of distinct CDR3 sequences listed, around a sixth were seen once. The TCR originated in a man aged 50 to 59 who received an inactivated influenza vaccine. The chain combines TRBV7-2 with TRBJ1-1; D is undetermined. The specimen was PBMCs from blood, collected 11 to 12 days after vaccination. In DNA, the CDR3 is TGTGCCAGCAGCTTAGTCCCTGTACAGCTTGAAGCTTTCTTT. Translating gives CASSLVPVQLEAFF.